This T cell receptor (beta chain) derives from a study of blood T cell repertoires in COVID-19. Original handling: Estimation of nucleated cell counts was performed using reference gene primer amplification. Assay: immunoSEQ multiplex PCR; the TCRdb copy retains only in-frame clones and omits some. Clonal size and the V and J genes are those of that table, whereas D and trimming came from the DNA. The sample consists of approximately 300,000 clones, approximately 83% of them appearing once. In terms of age and location, participants ranged from roughly 18 to 100 years and lived in under 30 US areas. The study assigned cohorts using participant-reported clinical history. Symptom resolution, clearance, or two negative PCRs marked donors in Cohort 3 as recovered. The CDR3 is 20 amino acids. Germline assignment: CDR1 SNHLY and CDR2 FYNNEI. The ends lost 3 bases at V and 9 bases at J; junction bases unmatched: 21.

This sequence joins TRBV2 and TRBJ1-6; TRBD1 aligns across 9 bases. The clonotype originates from a young woman who had recovered from COVID-19. Sequenced material: PBMCs or T cells enriched from blood (not recorded which). The CDR3 region has the DNA TGTGCCAGCAGTGACCGCACTCCATCACAGGGGGCGATTTGGAGTTCACCCCTCCACTTT. This gives the protein CASSDRTPSQGAIWSSPLHF.